Listed below are T cell receptor beta chains from one sample, sequenced in a study of blood T cells in healthy people across ages. One entry per CDR3 protein, called by TCRdb with MiXCR from the 5' RACE reads. Of about 780,000 distinct CDR3 sequences listed, about 47% are singletons. The specimen sequenced was blood. All receptors come from a man of 80 years or more in good health. CDR3s include the opening cysteine and the closing phenylalanine or tryptophan. Each record gives: CDR3 protein, CDR3 DNA, D gene, clone size, V gene, J gene. The D gene is left open where the match is weak. Part of the rows lack a size; the others show once, few, many or a class for expanded clones.

CDR3 protein: CASSPVLEGSPLHF
CDR3 DNA: TGTGCCAGCAGCCCAGTCCTAGAAGGTTCACCCCTCCACTTT
D gene: NA
clone size: NA
V gene: TRBV6-6
J gene: TRBJ1-6

CDR3 protein: CASSKRQSLGPSLANYGYTF
CDR3 DNA: TGTGCCAGCAGCAAAAGACAGTCGCTAGGCCCAAGTCTAGCTAACTATGGCTACACCTTC
D gene: NA
clone size: NA
V gene: TRBV21-1
J gene: TRBJ1-2

CDR3 protein: CASSEADNTEAFF
CDR3 DNA: TGTGCCAGCAGTGAAGCGGACAACACTGAAGCTTTCTTT
D gene: NA
clone size: few
V gene: TRBV6-1
J gene: TRBJ1-1

CDR3 protein: CSVTGRANANEQFF
CDR3 DNA: TGCAGCGTTACGGGACGGGCGAATGCCAATGAGCAGTTCTTC
D gene: NA
clone size: NA
V gene: TRBV29-1
J gene: TRBJ2-1

CDR3 protein: CASSLDPVSGTPSYNEQFF
CDR3 DNA: TGCGCCAGCAGCTTGGACCCAGTTAGCGGCACCCCTTCCTACAATGAGCAGTTCTTC
D gene: NA
clone size: NA
V gene: TRBV5-1
J gene: TRBJ2-1

CDR3 protein: CASSQTGAGYNEQFF
CDR3 DNA: TGTGCCAGCAGCCAAACAGGGGCGGGGTACAATGAGCAGTTCTTC
D gene: NA
clone size: few
V gene: TRBV3-1
J gene: TRBJ2-1

CDR3 protein: CASSVGGGATRTQYF
CDR3 DNA: TGTGCCAGCAGTGTGGGGGGGGGAGCTACGAGGACACAGTACTTC
D gene: TRBD2
clone size: NA
V gene: TRBV2
J gene: TRBJ2-4

CDR3 protein: CASSQDFGRTDEAFF
CDR3 DNA: TGTGCCAGCAGCCAAGATTTCGGTAGAACGGATGAAGCTTTCTTT
D gene: NA
clone size: NA
V gene: TRBV3-1
J gene: TRBJ1-1

CDR3 protein: CASSFQGGQPYSPLHF
CDR3 DNA: TGTGCCAGCAGTTTCCAGGGAGGACAGCCCTATTCACCCCTCCACTTT
D gene: NA
clone size: few
V gene: TRBV28
J gene: TRBJ1-6

CDR3 protein: CSVALGLQETQYF
CDR3 DNA: TGCAGCGTTGCTCTCGGCCTACAAGAGACCCAGTACTTC
D gene: NA
clone size: many
V gene: TRBV29-1
J gene: TRBJ2-5

CDR3 protein: CSAQGGATGNYGYTF
CDR3 DNA: TGCAGCGCGCAGGGGGGGGCGACAGGCAACTATGGCTACACCTTC
D gene: TRBD1
clone size: many
V gene: TRBV29-1
J gene: TRBJ1-2

CDR3 protein: CAGSDRGDFETQYF
CDR3 DNA: TGTGCCGGCAGCGACAGGGGGGATTTTGAGACCCAGTACTTC
D gene: TRBD1
clone size: NA
V gene: TRBV9
J gene: TRBJ2-5

CDR3 protein: CASSGGYIQYF
CDR3 DNA: TGTGCCAGCAGTGGGGGATACATTCAGTACTTC
D gene: NA
clone size: NA
V gene: TRBV27
J gene: TRBJ2-4

CDR3 protein: CASSPLGTYYNEQYF
CDR3 DNA: TGTGCCAGCAGCCCTTTAGGGACATATTACAATGAGCAGTACTTC
D gene: NA
clone size: few
V gene: TRBV28
J gene: TRBJ2-7

CDR3 protein: CASSHRVSGPEAFF
CDR3 DNA: TGTGCCAGCAGCCACAGGGTATCAGGTCCTGAAGCTTTCTTT
D gene: NA
clone size: few
V gene: TRBV3-1
J gene: TRBJ1-1

CDR3 protein: CASSFHRQGGDEQYF
CDR3 DNA: TGTGCCAGCAGTTTCCACCGACAGGGAGGGGATGAGCAGTACTTC
D gene: NA
clone size: NA
V gene: TRBV12-3/TRBV12-4
J gene: TRBJ2-7

CDR3 protein: CASSLSGGNSGANVLTF
CDR3 DNA: TGCGCCAGCAGCTTGTCGGGGGGGAACTCTGGGGCCAACGTCCTGACTTTC
D gene: TRBD2
clone size: NA
V gene: TRBV5-1
J gene: TRBJ2-6

CDR3 protein: CSVAPISGSKEAYSEQFF
CDR3 DNA: TGCAGTGTAGCTCCCATAAGCGGGAGTAAGGAGGCCTACAGTGAGCAGTTCTTC
D gene: TRBD2
clone size: NA
V gene: TRBV20-1
J gene: TRBJ2-1

CDR3 protein: CASSQGAGVFNEQYF
CDR3 DNA: TGTGCCAGCAGCCAAGGAGCGGGAGTTTTCAATGAGCAGTACTTC
D gene: TRBD2
clone size: NA
V gene: TRBV4-2
J gene: TRBJ2-5

CDR3 protein: CSVEPAQKYGYTF
CDR3 DNA: TGCAGCGTTGAGCCCGCACAGAAGTATGGCTACACCTTC
D gene: NA
clone size: NA
V gene: TRBV29-1
J gene: TRBJ1-2

CDR3 protein: CASRRTGIQETQYF
CDR3 DNA: TGTGCCAGTAGAAGGACAGGGATCCAAGAGACCCAGTACTTC
D gene: TRBD1
clone size: few
V gene: TRBV19
J gene: TRBJ2-5

CDR3 protein: CSVADRDEQYF
CDR3 DNA: TGCAGCGTAGCGGACAGGGACGAGCAGTACTTC
D gene: TRBD1
clone size: NA
V gene: TRBV29-1
J gene: TRBJ2-7

CDR3 protein: CASSVGGGAQETQYF
CDR3 DNA: TGTGCCAGCAGCGTTGGGGGGGGGGCTCAGGAGACCCAGTACTTC
D gene: NA
clone size: NA
V gene: TRBV9
J gene: TRBJ2-5

CDR3 protein: CASSQEHGSNTEAFF
CDR3 DNA: TGTGCCAGCAGCCAAGAACACGGTTCGAACACTGAAGCTTTCTTT
D gene: NA
clone size: NA
V gene: TRBV3-1
J gene: TRBJ1-1